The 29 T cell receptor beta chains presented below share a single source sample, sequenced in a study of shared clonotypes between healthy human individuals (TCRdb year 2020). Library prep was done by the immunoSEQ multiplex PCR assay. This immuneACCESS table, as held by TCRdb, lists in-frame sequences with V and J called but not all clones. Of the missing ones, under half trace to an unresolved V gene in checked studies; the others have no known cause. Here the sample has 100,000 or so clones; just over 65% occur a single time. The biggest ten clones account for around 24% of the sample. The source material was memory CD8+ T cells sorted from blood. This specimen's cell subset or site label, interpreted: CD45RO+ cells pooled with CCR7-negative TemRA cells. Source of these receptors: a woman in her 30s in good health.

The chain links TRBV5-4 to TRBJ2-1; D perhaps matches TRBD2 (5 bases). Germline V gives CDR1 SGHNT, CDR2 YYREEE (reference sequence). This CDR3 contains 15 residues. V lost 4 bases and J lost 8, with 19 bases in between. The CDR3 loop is CASSGMEWGSDEQFF. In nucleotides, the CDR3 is TGTGCCAGCAGCGGAATGGAATGGGGTAGCGATGAGCAGTTCTTC.

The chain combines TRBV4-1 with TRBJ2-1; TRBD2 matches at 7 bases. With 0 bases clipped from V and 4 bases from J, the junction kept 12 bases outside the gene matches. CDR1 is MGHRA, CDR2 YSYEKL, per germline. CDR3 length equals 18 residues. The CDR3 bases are TGCGCCAGCAGCCAAGATCCTGGGGGGGGATCATTTTACAATGAGCAGTTCTTC. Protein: CASSQDPGGGSFYNEQFF.

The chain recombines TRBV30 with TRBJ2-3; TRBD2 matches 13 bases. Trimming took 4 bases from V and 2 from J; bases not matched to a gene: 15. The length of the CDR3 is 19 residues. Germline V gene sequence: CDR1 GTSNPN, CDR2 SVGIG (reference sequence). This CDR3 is CAWTPTILAGGSFTDTQYF. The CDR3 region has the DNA TGTGCCTGGACCCCAACCATACTAGCGGGAGGGTCGTTCACAGATACGCAGTATTTT.

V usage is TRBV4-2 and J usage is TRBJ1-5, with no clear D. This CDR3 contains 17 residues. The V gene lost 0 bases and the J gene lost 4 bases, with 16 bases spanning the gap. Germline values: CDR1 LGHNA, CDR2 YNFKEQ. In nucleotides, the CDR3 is TGTGCCAGCAGCCAAGAAATTTTTGGCGGAGGGAATCAGCCCCAGCATTTT. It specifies CASSQEIFGGGNQPQHF.

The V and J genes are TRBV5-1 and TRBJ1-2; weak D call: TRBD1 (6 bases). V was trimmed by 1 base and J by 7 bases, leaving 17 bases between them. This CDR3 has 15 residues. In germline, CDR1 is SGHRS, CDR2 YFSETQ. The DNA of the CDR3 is TGCGCCAGCAGCTTGAGGCAGGGGAGCTCGGTTGGCTACACCTTC. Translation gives CASSLRQGSSVGYTF.

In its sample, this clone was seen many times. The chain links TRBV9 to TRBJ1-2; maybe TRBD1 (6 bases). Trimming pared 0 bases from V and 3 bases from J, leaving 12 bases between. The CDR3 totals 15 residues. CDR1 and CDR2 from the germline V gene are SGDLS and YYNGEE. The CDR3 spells CASSVDPAGDYGYTF. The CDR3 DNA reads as TGTGCCAGCAGCGTAGATCCGGCAGGGGACTATGGCTACACCTTC.

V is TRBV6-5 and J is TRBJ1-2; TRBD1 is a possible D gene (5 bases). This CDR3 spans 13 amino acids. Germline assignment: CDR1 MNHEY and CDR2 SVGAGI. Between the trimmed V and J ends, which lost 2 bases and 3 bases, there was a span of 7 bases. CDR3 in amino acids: CASSYGDHYGYTF. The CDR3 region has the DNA TGTGCCAGCAGTTACGGGGACCACTATGGCTACACCTTC.

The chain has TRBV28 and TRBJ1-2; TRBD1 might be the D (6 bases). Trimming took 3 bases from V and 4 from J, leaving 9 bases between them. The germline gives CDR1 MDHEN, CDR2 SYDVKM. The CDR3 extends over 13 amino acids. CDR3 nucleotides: TGTGCCAGCAGTTTGTGGGGGGCCTATGGCTACACCTTC. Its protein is CASSLWGAYGYTF.

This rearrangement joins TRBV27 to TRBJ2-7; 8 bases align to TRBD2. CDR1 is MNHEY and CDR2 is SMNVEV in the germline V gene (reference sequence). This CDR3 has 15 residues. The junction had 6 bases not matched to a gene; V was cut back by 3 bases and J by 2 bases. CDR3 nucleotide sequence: TGTGCCAGCAGTTTGCCAGCGGGAGAGGCCTACGAGCAGTACTTC. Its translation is CASSLPAGEAYEQYF.

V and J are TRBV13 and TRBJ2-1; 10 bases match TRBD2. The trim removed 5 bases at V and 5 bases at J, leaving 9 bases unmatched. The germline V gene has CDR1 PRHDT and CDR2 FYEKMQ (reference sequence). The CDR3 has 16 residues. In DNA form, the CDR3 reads TGTGCCAGCAGCCCCGCAGCGGGAGGGAGAAACAATGAGCAGTTCTTC. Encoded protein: CASSPAAGGRNNEQFF.

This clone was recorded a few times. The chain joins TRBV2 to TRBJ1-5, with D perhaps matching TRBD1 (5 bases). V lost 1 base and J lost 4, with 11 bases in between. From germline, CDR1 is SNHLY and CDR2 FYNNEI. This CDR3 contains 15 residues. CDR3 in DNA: TGTGCCAGCAGTGAAGGCAGGGCAAGTAATCAGCCCCAGCATTTT. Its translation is CASSEGRASNQPQHF.

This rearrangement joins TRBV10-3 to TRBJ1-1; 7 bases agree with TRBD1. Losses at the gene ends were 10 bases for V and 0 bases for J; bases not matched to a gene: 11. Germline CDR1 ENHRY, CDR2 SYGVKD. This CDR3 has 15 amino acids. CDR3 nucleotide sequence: TGTGCCACACGACAGGGTTTGATCATGAACACTGAAGCTTTCTTT. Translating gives CATRQGLIMNTEAFF.

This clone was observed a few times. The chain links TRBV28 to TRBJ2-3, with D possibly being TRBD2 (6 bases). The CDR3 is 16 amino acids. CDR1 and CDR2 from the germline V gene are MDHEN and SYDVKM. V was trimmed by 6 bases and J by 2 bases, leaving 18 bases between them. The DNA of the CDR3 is TGTGCCAGCAGGGCGCCTAGCGACTCGTTCACAGATACGCAGTATTTT. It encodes CASRAPSDSFTDTQYF.

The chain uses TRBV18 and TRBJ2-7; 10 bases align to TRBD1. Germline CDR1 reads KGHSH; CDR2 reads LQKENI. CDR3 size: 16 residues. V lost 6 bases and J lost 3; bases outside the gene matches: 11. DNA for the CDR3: TGTGCCAGCTCCAGCCGGGACAGGGGCTTAGACTACGAGCAGTACTTC. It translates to CASSSRDRGLDYEQYF. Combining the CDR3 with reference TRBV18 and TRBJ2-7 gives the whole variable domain NAGVMQNPRHLVRRRGQEARLRCSPMKGHSHVYWYRQLPEEGLKFMVYLQKENIIDESGMPKERFSAEFPKEGPSILRIQQVVRGDSAAYFCASSSRDRGLDYEQYFGPGTRLTVT.

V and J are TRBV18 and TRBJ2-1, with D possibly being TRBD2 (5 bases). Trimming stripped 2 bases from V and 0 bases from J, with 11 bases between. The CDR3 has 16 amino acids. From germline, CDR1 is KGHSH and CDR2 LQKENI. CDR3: CASSPREFSSYNEQFF. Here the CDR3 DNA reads TGTGCCAGCTCACCAAGGGAGTTCTCCTCCTACAATGAGCAGTTCTTC.

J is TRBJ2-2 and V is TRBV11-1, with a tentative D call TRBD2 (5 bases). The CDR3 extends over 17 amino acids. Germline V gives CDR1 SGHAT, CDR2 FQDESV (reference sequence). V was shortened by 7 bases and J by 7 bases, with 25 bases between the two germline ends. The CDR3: CASTYSQRTASFGELFF. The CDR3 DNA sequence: TGTGCCAGCACCTATAGTCAGAGGACTGCGAGTTTCGGGGAGCTGTTTTTT.

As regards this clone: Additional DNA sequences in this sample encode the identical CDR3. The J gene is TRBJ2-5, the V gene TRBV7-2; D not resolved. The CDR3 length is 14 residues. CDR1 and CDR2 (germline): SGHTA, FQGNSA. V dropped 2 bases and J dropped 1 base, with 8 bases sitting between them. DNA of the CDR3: TGTGCCAGCAGCTTATGGACCGTCCAAGAGACCCAGTACTTC. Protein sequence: CASSLWTVQETQYF.

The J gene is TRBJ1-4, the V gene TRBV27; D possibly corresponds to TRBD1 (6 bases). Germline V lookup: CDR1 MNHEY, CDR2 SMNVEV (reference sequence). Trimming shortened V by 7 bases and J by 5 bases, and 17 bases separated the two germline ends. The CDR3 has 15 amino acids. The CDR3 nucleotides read TGTGCCAGCACCTCCTACAGGGCGGGCAATGAAAAACTGTTTTTT. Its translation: CASTSYRAGNEKLFF.

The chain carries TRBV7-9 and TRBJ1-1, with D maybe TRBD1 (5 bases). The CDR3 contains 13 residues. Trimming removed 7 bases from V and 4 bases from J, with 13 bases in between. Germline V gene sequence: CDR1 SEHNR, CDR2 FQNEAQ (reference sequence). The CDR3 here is CASTMGVTTEAFF. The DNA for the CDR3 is TGTGCCAGCACCATGGGGGTAACCACTGAAGCTTTCTTT.

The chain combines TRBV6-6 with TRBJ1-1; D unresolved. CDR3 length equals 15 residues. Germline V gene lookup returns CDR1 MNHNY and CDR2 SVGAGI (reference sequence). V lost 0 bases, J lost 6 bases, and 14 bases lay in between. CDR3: CASSYSRPGGAEAFF. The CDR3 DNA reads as TGTGCCAGCAGTTACTCAAGACCAGGCGGTGCTGAAGCTTTCTTT.

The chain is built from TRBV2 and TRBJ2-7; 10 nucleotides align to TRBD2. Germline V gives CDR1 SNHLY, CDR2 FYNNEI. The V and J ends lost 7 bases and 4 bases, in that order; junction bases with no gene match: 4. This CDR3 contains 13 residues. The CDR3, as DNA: TGTGCCAGCAAGGCTAGCGGGAGATACGAGCAGTACTTC. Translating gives CASKASGRYEQYF.

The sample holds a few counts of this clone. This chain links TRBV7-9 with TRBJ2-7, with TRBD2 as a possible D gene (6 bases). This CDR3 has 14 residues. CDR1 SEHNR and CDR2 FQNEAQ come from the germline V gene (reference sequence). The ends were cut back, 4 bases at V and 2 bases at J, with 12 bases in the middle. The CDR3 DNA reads TGTGCCAGCAGCTCCCGGGACTTAACCTACGAGCAGTACTTC. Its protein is CASSSRDLTYEQYF.

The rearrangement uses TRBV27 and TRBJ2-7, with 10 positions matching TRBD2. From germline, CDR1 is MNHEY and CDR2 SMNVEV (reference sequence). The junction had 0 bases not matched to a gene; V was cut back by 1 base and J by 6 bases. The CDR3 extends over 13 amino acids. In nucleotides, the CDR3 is TGTGCCAGCAGTTTATTAGCGGGAGGCGAGCAGTACTTC. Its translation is CASSLLAGGEQYF.

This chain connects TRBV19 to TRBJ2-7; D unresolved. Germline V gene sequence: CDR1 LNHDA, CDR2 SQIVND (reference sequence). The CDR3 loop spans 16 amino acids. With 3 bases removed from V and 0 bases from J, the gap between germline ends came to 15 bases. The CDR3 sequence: CASSIETYGNSYEQYF. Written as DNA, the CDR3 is TGTGCCAGTAGTATCGAAACGTACGGAAACTCCTACGAGCAGTACTTC.

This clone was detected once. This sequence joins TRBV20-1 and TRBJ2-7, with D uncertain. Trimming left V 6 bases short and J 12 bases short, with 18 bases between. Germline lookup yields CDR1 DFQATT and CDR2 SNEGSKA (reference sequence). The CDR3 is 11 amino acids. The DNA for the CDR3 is TGCAGTGCACACCGGGTGGCTTGGAGGTACTTC. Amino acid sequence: CSAHRVAWRYF.

CDR3 coding DNA: TGTGCCAGCAGCTGGGGGGTCGATGGCTACACCTTC. Translation: CASSWGVDGYTF. The genes are TRBV4-2 and TRBJ1-2, with D possibly being TRBD1 (5 bases). Germline loops: CDR1 LGHNA, CDR2 YNFKEQ. Trimming pared 5 bases from V and 6 bases from J, leaving 10 bases between. There are 12 residues in the CDR3.

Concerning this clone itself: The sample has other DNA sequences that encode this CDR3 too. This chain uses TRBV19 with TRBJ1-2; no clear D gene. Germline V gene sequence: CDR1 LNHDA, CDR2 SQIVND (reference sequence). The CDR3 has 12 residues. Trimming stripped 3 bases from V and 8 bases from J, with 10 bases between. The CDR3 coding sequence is TGTGCCAGTAGTATTGGTTGGTCGGGCTACACCTTC. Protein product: CASSIGWSGYTF.

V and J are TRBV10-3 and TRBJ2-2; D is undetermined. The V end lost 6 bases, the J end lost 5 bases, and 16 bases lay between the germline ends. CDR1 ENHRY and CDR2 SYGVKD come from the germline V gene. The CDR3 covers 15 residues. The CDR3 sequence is CAIRPAKGETGELFF. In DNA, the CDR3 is TGTGCCATCAGGCCCGCGAAGGGTGAGACCGGGGAGCTGTTTTTT.

CDR3 in DNA: TGTGCCAGCAGTACCTCGGGACTAGCATCCTACAATGAGCAGTTCTTC. Translated: CASSTSGLASYNEQFF. V usage is TRBV7-2 and J usage is TRBJ2-1, with 9 positions matching TRBD2. Germline loops: CDR1 SGHTA, CDR2 FQGNSA. CDR3 size: 16 residues. V was clipped by 6 bases and J by 1 base; unmatched bases: 7.